The 20 T cell receptor beta chains in this list originate from one sample, sequenced in a study of blood T cell repertoires in COVID-19. Clones were sequenced by immunoSEQ multiplex PCR, and TCRdb holds only the in-frame ones, with some missing. The sample lists 200,000 to 300,000 clones, roughly 91% occurring once. Sequenced sample: PBMCs or T cells enriched from blood (not recorded which). The receptors derive from a man aged 40-49 years who had recovered from COVID-19.

The rearrangement links TRBV11-2 to TRBJ2-2, with D perhaps matching TRBD2 (5 bases). Trimming cost V 2 bases and J 4 bases, with 11 bases left between them. This CDR3 is 15 amino acids long. Looked up from germline, CDR1 is SGHAT and CDR2 is FQNNGV. The CDR3 protein is CASSLNWESTGELFF. The CDR3 DNA reads as TGTGCCAGCAGCTTAAATTGGGAGTCCACCGGGGAGCTGTTTTTT.

The chain has TRBV15 and TRBJ1-2, with TRBD1 as a possible D gene (5 bases). Per the germline V gene, CDR1 is LNHNV and CDR2 is YYDKDF (reference sequence). The CDR3 runs 15 residues. Trimming shortened V by 1 base and J by 3 bases, and 12 bases separated the two germline ends. The CDR3 is CATSRAAGFDYGYTF. CDR3 in DNA: TGTGCCACCAGCAGAGCCGCAGGGTTTGACTATGGCTACACCTTC.

V usage is TRBV11-3 and J usage is TRBJ1-5; D is possibly TRBD1 (5 bases). Per germline, CDR1 SGHNT and CDR2 YENEEA. The CDR3 is 17 residues long. Trimming took off 4 bases at V and 1 base at J, with 17 bases between the two ends. CDR3 region: CASSSFFGDRSNQPQHF. For the CDR3, the DNA is TGTGCCAGCAGCTCTTTTTTTGGCGACAGAAGCAATCAGCCCCAGCATTTT.

V gene TRBV11-3 combines with J gene TRBJ2-3, with TRBD2 identical over 7 bases. The V and J ends lost 5 bases and 0 bases, in that order; junction bases with no gene match: 5. The CDR3 has 15 amino acids. Germline values: CDR1 SGHNT, CDR2 YENEEA. In DNA, the CDR3 is TGTGCCAGCAGCCCTAGCGGATCTAGCACAGATACGCAGTATTTT. Protein product: CASSPSGSSTDTQYF.

This chain connects TRBV25-1 to TRBJ2-3; TRBD2 matches 9 bases. Germline V gives CDR1 MGHDK, CDR2 SYGVNS. J gave up 4 bases and V 6 bases, and 5 bases lay outside the gene matches. The CDR3 spans 14 residues. This CDR3 reads CASRGTSGPDTQYF. CDR3 bases: TGTGCCAGCAGGGGCACTAGCGGGCCAGATACGCAGTATTTT.

The V gene is TRBV7-9, the J gene TRBJ2-7, with a weak D call TRBD2 (5 bases). V shed 3 bases and J shed 7 bases, with 16 bases lying between them. Germline V gene sequence: CDR1 SEHNR, CDR2 FQNEAQ (reference sequence). The CDR3 covers 14 residues. The CDR3 sequence is CASSFGVEAMEQYF. The CDR3 DNA sequence: TGTGCCAGCAGCTTCGGGGTAGAGGCGATGGAGCAGTACTTC.

This clone was picked up one time. The rearrangement links TRBV29-1 to TRBJ1-1; a possible D gene is TRBD1 (5 bases). CDR1 SQVTM and CDR2 ANQGSEA come from the germline V gene. This CDR3 has 13 residues. The V end was cut by 5 bases, the J end by 6 bases, with 16 bases between. This chain's CDR3 is CSVLQVLRSEAFF. As DNA, the CDR3 is TGCAGCGTTTTACAGGTTCTTCGGTCTGAAGCTTTCTTT.

Here the CDR3 reads CASTGETYEQYF. CDR3 nucleotide sequence: TGCGCCAGTACCGGGGAAACCTACGAGCAGTACTTC. The J gene is TRBJ2-7, the V gene TRBV5-1; tentative D call: TRBD2 (5 bases). Between the trimmed V and J ends, which lost 8 bases and 2 bases, there was a span of 11 bases. Germline-derived CDR1 and CDR2 are SGHRS and YFSETQ. This CDR3 has 12 amino acids. Looking up the rest from reference TRBV5-1 and TRBJ2-7 gives the full variable domain: KAGVTQTPRYLIKTRGQQVTLSCSPISGHRSVSWYQQTPGQGLQFLFEYFSETQRNKGNFPGRFSGRQFSNSRSEMNVSTLELGDSALYLCASTGETYEQYFGPGTRLTVT.

This chain's CDR3 is CATIRQDRGAYEQYF. The CDR3 DNA is TGTGCCACCATCCGCCAGGACAGGGGAGCCTACGAGCAGTACTTC. The chain is built from TRBV25-1 and TRBJ2-7; TRBD1 matches 9 bases. The ends lost 10 bases at V and 2 bases at J; junction bases unmatched: 12. Germline values: CDR1 MGHDK, CDR2 SYGVNS. The CDR3 loop spans 15 amino acids.

There are a few counts of this clone. The chain has TRBV6-4 and TRBJ2-7, with D possibly being TRBD1 (5 bases). Germline assignment: CDR1 MRHNA and CDR2 SNTAGT. This CDR3 has 13 amino acids. Trimming cost V 7 bases and J 3 bases, with 13 bases left between them. CDR3 residues: CASTGFQGYEQYF. CDR3 in DNA: TGTGCCAGCACTGGGTTCCAGGGCTACGAGCAGTACTTC.

The V call is TRBV7-8, the J call TRBJ1-1, with D unresolved. The CDR3 consists of 12 residues. The V end was cut by 7 bases, the J end by 7 bases, with 13 bases between. Germline CDR1 is SGHVS and CDR2 is FQNEAQ. The CDR3 bases are TGTGCCAGCACCCGACTTCAGGTTGAAGCTTTCTTT. Translation: CASTRLQVEAFF.

The chain employs TRBV11-3 and TRBJ1-6; D perhaps matches TRBD1 (5 bases). The CDR3 has 17 residues. Trimming cost V 0 bases and J 7 bases, with 16 bases left between them. CDR1 is SGHNT and CDR2 is YENEEA in the germline V gene. CDR3 residues: CASSLDWAGVGNSPLHF. The DNA of the CDR3 is TGTGCCAGCAGCTTAGATTGGGCGGGGGTCGGCAATTCACCCCTCCACTTT.

A few counts support this clone. The chain joins TRBV6-5 to TRBJ1-4, with TRBD1 matching over 7 bases. Germline V gives CDR1 MNHEY, CDR2 SVGAGI. Germline trimming cut 6 bases from V and 6 bases from J; bases unmatched to any gene: 4. CDR3 size: 13 residues. CDR3 sequence reads: CASRWDRDEKLFF. The CDR3 DNA follows: TGTGCCAGCAGGTGGGACAGAGATGAAAAACTGTTTTTT.

V gene TRBV21-1 combines with J gene TRBJ2-6; the DNA was not used to check the table's D call, TRBD1. TRBV21-1 has pseudogene status. The CDR3 contains 19 residues. CDR3 protein: CASSKYPTGAHSGANVLTF. As DNA, the CDR3 is TGTGCCAGCAGCAAGTACCCGACAGGGGCCCACTCTGGGGCCAACGTCCTGACTTTC.

The CDR3 region is CASSVNGDTQYF. The DNA of the CDR3 is TGTGCCAGCAGCGTGAACGGGGATACGCAGTATTTT. V is TRBV5-4 and J is TRBJ2-3; D gene unclear. The CDR3 runs to 12 residues. Germline V gives CDR1 SGHNT, CDR2 YYREEE (reference sequence). V lost 4 bases to trimming and J lost 6 bases, with 9 bases between them.

The rearrangement joins TRBV6-2 or TRBV6-3 to TRBJ2-7; unclear D gene. Germline CDR1 MNHEY, CDR2 SVGEGT. Trimming took off 6 bases at V and 2 bases at J, with 5 bases between the two ends. The CDR3 is made up of 11 amino acids. The CDR3 here is CASSRAYEQYF. CDR3 DNA: TGTGCCAGCAGCCGAGCCTACGAGCAGTACTTC.

The J gene is TRBJ1-2, the V gene TRBV4-1; 7 bases match TRBD1. CDR3 length: 16 amino acids. Trimming took 0 bases from V and 8 from J; bases not matched to a gene: 12. Germline CDR1 reads MGHRA; CDR2 reads YSYEKL. The CDR3 spells CASSQEYQTGLKGYTF. The CDR3, as DNA: TGCGCCAGCAGCCAAGAGTATCAGACAGGGCTAAAAGGCTACACCTTC.

The chain has TRBV27 and TRBJ2-7; TRBD2 aligns across 14 bases. Losses at the gene ends were 2 bases for V and 2 bases for J; bases not matched to a gene: 2. The CDR3 is made up of 16 amino acids. The V gene's germline CDR1 is MNHEY and CDR2 SMNVEV (reference sequence). The CDR3 nucleotides read TGTGCCAGCAGTTTAGGACTAGCGGGGGGCACCTACGAGCAGTACTTC. Its translation is CASSLGLAGGTYEQYF.

The V call is TRBV28, the J call TRBJ2-5, with D possibly TRBD1 on 6 matching bases. CDR3 length equals 14 residues. CDR1 is MDHEN and CDR2 is SYDVKM in the germline V gene. The germline V and J ends were trimmed by 8 bases and 2 bases, with 15 bases remaining between them. CDR3 loop: CASADRFRQETQYF. In DNA form, the CDR3 reads TGTGCCAGCGCTGACAGGTTTAGACAAGAGACCCAGTACTTC. The entire variable domain, with the rest obtained from reference TRBV28 and TRBJ2-5, is as follows: DVKVTQSSRYLVKRTGEKVFLECVQDMDHENMFWYRQDPGLGLRLIYFSYDVKMKEKGDIPEGYSVSREKKERFSLILESASTNQTSMYLCASADRFRQETQYFGPGTRLLVL.

The gene calls are TRBV10-3 and TRBJ2-7; unclear D gene. Trimming took 6 bases from V and 2 from J, leaving 11 bases between them. The CDR3 loop spans 13 amino acids. Germline CDR1 is ENHRY and CDR2 is SYGVKD. The CDR3 sequence is CAIRGTSTYEQYF. The CDR3 DNA follows: TGTGCCATCAGGGGCACATCAACCTACGAGCAGTACTTC.